This T cell receptor beta chain was recorded in a study of identical twins. Unique molecular identifiers were present on the cDNA, and a universal primer site came from template switching. MiXCR, applied by TCRdb to the 5' RACE reads, yields one record per CDR3 protein. The top ten clones hold 1.6% of a sample with just under 650,000 distinct CDR3 sequences, 7% to 7.5% of them seen once. Findings and limits, study-wide: Carriage of fewer insertions was seen in abundant cord blood beta clonotypes, whereas memory repertoires showed none.

Germline V CDR1 and CDR2: PRHDT, FYEKMQ (reference sequence). The CDR3 length is 14 residues. V was cut by 0 bases and J by 3 bases, with 7 bases left in between. Ten or more counts support this clonotype. What it binds is unknown. The data were also submitted as part of a second study, on yellow fever vaccine responses in identical twins.

Sequencing was done on a sample of PBMCs. The V call is TRBV13, the J call TRBJ2-3; maybe TRBD1 (6 bases). The sequence was obtained from a woman in her late teens or twenties in good health. The CDR3 reads CASSLGDRTDTQYF. CDR3 bases: TGTGCCAGCAGCTTAGGGGACAGAACAGATACGCAGTATTTT. The variable domain in full, completed from reference TRBV13 and TRBJ2-3, reads AAGVIQSPRHLIKEKRETATLKCYPIPRHDTVYWYQQGPGQDPQFLISFYEKMQSDKGSIPDRFSAQQFSDYHSELNMSSLELGDSALYFCASSLGDRTDTQYFGPGTRLTVL.